This T cell receptor (beta chain) came from a study of OX40 agonist ivuxolimab in advanced cancers. At the level of the study: With a range of about 23 to 90, age averaged approximately 60 years, and approximately 83% were male. Three patients responded partially, comprising one with hepatocellular carcinoma and two with cutaneous melanoma. General study points: Some nonresponders likewise displayed low normalized T-cell clonal expansion.

Generated by immunoSEQ multiplex PCR, the TCRdb table keeps only in-frame clones and is missing some. The sample yields about 73,000 clones, around nine tenths seen once. With respect to this clone: As yet, its antigen is unknown.

This material consisted of CD4+ or CD8+ T cells sorted from blood, taken in a trial of the OX40 agonist ivuxolimab. The clonotype comes from an adult with an advanced solid tumor such as melanoma, head and neck, liver or kidney cancer.

This CDR3 reads CAAGGTGNRNEQFF. CDR3 DNA: TGTGCCGCGGGGGGGACAGGGAACAGGAATGAGCAGTTCTTC. V is TRBV28 and J is TRBJ2-1; D is possibly TRBD1 or TRBD2 (9 bases each). Between the trimmed V and J ends, which lost 11 bases and 7 bases, there was a span of 21 bases. The germline CDR1 and CDR2 sequences are MDHEN and SYDVKM. This CDR3 has 14 residues.